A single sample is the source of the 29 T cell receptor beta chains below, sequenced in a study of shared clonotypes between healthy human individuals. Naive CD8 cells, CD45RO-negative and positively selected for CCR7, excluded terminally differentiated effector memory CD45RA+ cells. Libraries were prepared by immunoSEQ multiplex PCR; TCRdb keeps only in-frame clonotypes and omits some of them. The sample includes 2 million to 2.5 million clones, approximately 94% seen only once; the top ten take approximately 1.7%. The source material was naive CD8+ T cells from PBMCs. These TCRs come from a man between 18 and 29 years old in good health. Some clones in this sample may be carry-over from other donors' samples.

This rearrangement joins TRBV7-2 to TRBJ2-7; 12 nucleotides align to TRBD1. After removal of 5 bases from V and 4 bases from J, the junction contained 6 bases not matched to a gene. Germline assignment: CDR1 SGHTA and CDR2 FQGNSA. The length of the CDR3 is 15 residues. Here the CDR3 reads CASSPWGQGAYEQYF. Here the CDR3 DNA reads TGTGCCAGCAGCCCTTGGGGACAGGGGGCGTACGAGCAGTACTTC.

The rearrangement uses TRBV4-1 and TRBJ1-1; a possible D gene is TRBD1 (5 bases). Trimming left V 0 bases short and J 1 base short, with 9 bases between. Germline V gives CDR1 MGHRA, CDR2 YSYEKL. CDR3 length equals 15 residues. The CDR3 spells CASSQDWGGNTEAFF. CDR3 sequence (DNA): TGCGCCAGCAGCCAAGATTGGGGGGGGAACACTGAAGCTTTCTTT.

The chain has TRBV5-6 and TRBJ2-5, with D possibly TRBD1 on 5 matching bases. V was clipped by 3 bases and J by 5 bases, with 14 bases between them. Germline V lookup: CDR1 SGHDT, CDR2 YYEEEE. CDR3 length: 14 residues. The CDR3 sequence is CASSSSRAWETQYF. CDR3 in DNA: TGTGCCAGCAGCTCCAGCAGGGCCTGGGAGACCCAGTACTTC.

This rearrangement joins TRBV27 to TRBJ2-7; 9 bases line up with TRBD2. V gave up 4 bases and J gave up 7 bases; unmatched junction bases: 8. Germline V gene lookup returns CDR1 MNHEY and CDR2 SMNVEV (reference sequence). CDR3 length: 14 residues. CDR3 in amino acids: CASSSSGRPDEQYF. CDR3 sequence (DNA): TGTGCCAGCAGTTCAAGCGGGAGGCCGGATGAGCAGTACTTC.

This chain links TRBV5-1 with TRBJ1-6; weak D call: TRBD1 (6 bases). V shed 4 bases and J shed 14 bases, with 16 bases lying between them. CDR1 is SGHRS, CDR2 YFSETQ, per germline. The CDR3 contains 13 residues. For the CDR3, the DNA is TGCGCCAGCAGCCTCGCCGGACAGTCGGCCCTCCACTTT. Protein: CASSLAGQSALHF.

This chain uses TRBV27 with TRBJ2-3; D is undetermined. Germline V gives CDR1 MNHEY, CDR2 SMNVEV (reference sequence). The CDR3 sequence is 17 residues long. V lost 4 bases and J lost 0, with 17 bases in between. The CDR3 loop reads CASSYQRDVRSTDTQYF. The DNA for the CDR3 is TGTGCCAGCAGTTACCAGCGAGACGTCCGGAGCACAGATACGCAGTATTTT.

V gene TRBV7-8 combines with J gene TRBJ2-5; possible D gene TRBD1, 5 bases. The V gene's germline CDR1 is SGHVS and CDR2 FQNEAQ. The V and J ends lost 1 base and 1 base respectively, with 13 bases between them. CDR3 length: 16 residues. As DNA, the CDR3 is TGTGCCAGCAGCTTAGGGTCGGGCAGGGTCCAAGAGACCCAGTACTTC. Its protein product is CASSLGSGRVQETQYF.

The CDR3 DNA is TGTGCCAGCTCACCGGAGGTTTTTAATGAGCAGTTCTTC. Translating it yields CASSPEVFNEQFF. This sequence joins TRBV18 and TRBJ2-1; D perhaps matches TRBD2 (5 bases). With 3 bases removed from V and 7 bases from J, the gap between germline ends came to 10 bases. The germline V gene encodes CDR1 KGHSH and CDR2 LQKENI. The CDR3 is 13 amino acids.

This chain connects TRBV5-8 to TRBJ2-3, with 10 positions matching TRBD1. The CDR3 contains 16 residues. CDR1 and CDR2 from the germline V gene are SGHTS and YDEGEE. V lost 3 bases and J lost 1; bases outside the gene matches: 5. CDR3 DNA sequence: TGTGCCAGCAGCTACCTCGGGACAGGGGGCACAGATACGCAGTATTTT. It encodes CASSYLGTGGTDTQYF. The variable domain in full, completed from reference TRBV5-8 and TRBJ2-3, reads EAGVTQSPTHLIKTRGQQATLRCSPISGHTSVYWYQQALGLGLQFLLWYDEGEERNRGNFPPRFSGRQFPNYSSELNVNALELEDSALYLCASSYLGTGGTDTQYFGPGTRLTVL.

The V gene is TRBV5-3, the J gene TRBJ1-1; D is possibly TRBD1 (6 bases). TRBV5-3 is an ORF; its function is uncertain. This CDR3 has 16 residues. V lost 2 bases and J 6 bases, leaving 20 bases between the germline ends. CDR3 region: CARSFGQCRMIAEAFF. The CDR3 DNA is TGTGCCAGAAGCTTCGGACAGTGCAGGATGATCGCTGAAGCTTTCTTT.

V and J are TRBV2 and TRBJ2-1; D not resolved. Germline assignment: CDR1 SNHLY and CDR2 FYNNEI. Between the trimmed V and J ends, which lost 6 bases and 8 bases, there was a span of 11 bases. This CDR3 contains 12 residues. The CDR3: CASRSLGDEQFF. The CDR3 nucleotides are TGTGCCAGCAGGAGTCTGGGCGATGAGCAGTTCTTC.

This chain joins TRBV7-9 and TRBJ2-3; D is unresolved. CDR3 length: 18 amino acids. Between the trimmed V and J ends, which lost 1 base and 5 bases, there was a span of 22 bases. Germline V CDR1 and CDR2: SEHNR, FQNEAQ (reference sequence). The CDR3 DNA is TGTGCCAGCAGCTTAGGGGCGTATGGTAAAAAAGATGGAGATACGCAGTATTTT. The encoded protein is CASSLGAYGKKDGDTQYF. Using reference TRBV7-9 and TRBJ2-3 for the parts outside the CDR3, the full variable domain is DTGVSQNPRHKITKRGQNVTFRCDPISEHNRLYWYRQTLGQGPEFLTYFQNEAQLEKSRLLSDRFSAERPKGSFSTLEIQRTEQGDSAMYLCASSLGAYGKKDGDTQYFGPGTRLTVL.

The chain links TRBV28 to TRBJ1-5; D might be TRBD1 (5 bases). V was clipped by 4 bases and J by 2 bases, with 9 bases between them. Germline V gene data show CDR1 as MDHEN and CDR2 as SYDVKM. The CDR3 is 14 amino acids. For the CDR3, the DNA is TGTGCCAGCAGTTCAGGGTTCCGCAATCAGCCCCAGCATTTT. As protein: CASSSGFRNQPQHF.

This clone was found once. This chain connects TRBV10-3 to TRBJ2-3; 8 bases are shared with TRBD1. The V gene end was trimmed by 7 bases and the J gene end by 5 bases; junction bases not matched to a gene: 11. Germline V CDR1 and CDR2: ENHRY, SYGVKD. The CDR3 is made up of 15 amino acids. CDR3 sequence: CAITRSDRGQDTQYF. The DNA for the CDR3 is TGTGCCATCACTAGGTCTGACAGGGGCCAAGATACGCAGTATTTT.

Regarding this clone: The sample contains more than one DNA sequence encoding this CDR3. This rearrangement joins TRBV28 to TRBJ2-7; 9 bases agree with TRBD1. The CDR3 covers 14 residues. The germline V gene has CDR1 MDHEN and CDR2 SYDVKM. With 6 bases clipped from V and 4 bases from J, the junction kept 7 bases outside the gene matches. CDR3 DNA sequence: TGTGCCAGCAGATTGGACAGGGGAGGATACGAGCAGTACTTC. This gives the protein CASRLDRGGYEQYF.

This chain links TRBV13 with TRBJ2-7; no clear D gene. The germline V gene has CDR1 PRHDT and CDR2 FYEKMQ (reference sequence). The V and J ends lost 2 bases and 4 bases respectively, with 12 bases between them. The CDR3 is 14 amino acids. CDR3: CASSLTLDGYEQYF. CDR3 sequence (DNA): TGTGCCAGCAGCTTAACGTTAGACGGGTACGAGCAGTACTTC. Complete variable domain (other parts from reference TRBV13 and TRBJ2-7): AAGVIQSPRHLIKEKRETATLKCYPIPRHDTVYWYQQGPGQDPQFLISFYEKMQSDKGSIPDRFSAQQFSDYHSELNMSSLELGDSALYFCASSLTLDGYEQYFGPGTRLTVT.

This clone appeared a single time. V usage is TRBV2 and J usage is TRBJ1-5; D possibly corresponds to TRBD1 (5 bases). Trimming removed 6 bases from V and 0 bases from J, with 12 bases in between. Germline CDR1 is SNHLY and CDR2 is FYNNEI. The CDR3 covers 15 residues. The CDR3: CASSSDSYSNQPQHF. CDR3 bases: TGTGCCAGCAGCTCCGACAGTTATAGCAATCAGCCCCAGCATTTT.

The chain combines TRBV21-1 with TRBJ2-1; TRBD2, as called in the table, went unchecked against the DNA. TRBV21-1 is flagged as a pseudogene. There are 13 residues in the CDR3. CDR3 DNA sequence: TGTGCCAGCGGGGGACTAGGTCACAATGAGCAGTTCTTC. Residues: CASGGLGHNEQFF.

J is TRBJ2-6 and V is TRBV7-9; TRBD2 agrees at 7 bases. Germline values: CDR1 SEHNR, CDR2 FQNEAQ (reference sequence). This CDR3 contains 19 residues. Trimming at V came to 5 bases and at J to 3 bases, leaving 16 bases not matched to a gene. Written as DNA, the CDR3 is TGTGCCAGCAGCCCCCAGGCCGGGACTACGGACTTTGGGGCCAACGTCCTGACTTTC. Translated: CASSPQAGTTDFGANVLTF.

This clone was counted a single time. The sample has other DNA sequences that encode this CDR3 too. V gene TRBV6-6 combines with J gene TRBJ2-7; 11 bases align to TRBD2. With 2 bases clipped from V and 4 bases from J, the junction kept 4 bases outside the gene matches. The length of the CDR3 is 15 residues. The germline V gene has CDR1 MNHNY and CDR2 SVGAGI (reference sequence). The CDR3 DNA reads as TGTGCCAGCAGTTACGACGGGACTAGCGGATACGAGCAGTACTTC. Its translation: CASSYDGTSGYEQYF.

The CDR3 sequence: CASSALAWPLSTDTQYF. DNA of the CDR3: TGTGCCAGCAGCGCACTAGCGTGGCCACTTAGCACAGATACGCAGTATTTT. The chain employs TRBV9 and TRBJ2-3, with 7 bases fitting TRBD2. CDR1 is SGDLS and CDR2 is YYNGEE in the germline V gene. There are 17 residues in the CDR3. V was clipped by 3 bases and J by 0 bases; unmatched bases: 10.

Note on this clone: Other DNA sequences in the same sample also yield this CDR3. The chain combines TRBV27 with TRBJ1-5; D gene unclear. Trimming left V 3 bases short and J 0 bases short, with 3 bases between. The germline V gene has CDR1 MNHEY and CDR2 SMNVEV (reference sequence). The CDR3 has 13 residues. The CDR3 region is CASSFTSNQPQHF. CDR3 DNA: TGTGCCAGCAGTTTCACTAGCAATCAGCCCCAGCATTTT.

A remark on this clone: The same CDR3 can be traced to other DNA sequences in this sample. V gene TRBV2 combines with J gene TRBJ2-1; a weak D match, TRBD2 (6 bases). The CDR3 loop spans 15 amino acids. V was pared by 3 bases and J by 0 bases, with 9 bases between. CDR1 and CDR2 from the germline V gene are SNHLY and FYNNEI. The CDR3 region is CASSEGRSSYNEQFF. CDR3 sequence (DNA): TGTGCCAGCAGTGAGGGGAGGAGCTCCTACAATGAGCAGTTCTTC.

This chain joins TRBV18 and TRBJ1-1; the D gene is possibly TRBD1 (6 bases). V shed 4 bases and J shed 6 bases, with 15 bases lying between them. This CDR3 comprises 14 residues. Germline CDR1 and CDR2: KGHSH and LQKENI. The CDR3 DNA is TGTGCCAGCTCACGCAACAGGGTACAGCCTGAAGCTTTCTTT. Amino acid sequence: CASSRNRVQPEAFF.

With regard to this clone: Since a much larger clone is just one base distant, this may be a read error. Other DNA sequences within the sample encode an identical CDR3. The CDR3 is CASSGNTGELFF. CDR3 nucleotide sequence: TGTGCCAGCAGCGGAAACACCGGGGAGCTGTTTTTT. The V and J genes are TRBV7-3 and TRBJ2-2; the D is unclear. V lost 5 bases, J lost 2 bases, and 3 bases lay in between. The germline V gene encodes CDR1 SGHTA and CDR2 FQGTGA. This CDR3 has 12 amino acids.

The chain's CDR3 is CASMAPDNEQFF. Here the CDR3 DNA reads TGTGCCAGTATGGCCCCCGACAATGAGCAGTTCTTC. This chain joins TRBV19 and TRBJ2-1; unclear D gene. Trimming stripped 7 bases from V and 5 bases from J, with 9 bases between. The germline gives CDR1 LNHDA, CDR2 SQIVND (reference sequence). The CDR3 covers 12 residues. The entire variable domain, with the rest obtained from reference TRBV19 and TRBJ2-1, is as follows: DGGITQSPKYLFRKEGQNVTLSCEQNLNHDAMYWYRQDPGQGLRLIYYSQIVNDFQKGDIAEGYSVSREKKESFPLTVTSAQKNPTAFYLCASMAPDNEQFFGPGTRLTVL.

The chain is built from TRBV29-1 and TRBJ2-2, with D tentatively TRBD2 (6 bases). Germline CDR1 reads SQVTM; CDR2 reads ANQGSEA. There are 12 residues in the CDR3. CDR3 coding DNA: TGCAGTGCGGAGGGCGGGAAGGGGGAGCTGTTTTTT. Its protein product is CSAEGGKGELFF.

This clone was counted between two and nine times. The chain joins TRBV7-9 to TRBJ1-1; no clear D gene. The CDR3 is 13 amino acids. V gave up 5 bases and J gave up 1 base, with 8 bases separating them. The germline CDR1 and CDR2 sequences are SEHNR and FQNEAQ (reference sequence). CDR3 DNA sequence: TGTGCCAGCAGCCCCGGGAAGAACACTGAAGCTTTCTTT. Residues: CASSPGKNTEAFF.

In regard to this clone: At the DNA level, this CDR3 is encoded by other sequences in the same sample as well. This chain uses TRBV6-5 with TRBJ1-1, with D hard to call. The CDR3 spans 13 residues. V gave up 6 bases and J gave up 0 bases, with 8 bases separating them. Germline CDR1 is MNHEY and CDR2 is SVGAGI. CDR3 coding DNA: TGTGCCAGCAGGGAAAGGGTGAACACTGAAGCTTTCTTT. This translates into CASRERVNTEAFF.